The present TCR beta chain was sequenced within a study of T cells in Graves' hyperthyroidism and ophthalmopathy (dated by TCRdb to about 2019). In the study overall: Peripheral blood was collected at initial diagnosis, before any treatment. A discovery cohort of about 95 patients, about 40 with Graves' ophthalmopathy and fewer than 65 with stable Graves' hyperthyroidism, was used to find distinguishing TCR V-J signatures. Whether ophthalmopathy could be predicted prospectively was tested in an independent validation cohort made up of under 20 hyperthyroidism patients plus 17 patients who later progressed to ophthalmopathy. The 90 or so discovery patients were randomly split 7:3 into training and test sets. In addition, the study compared T-cell repertoires in thyroid tissue and in blood from roughly six Graves' hyperthyroidism patients. Once sampling was done, hyperthyroidism patients were given methimazole at a starting dose of 30 mg daily, whereas ophthalmopathy patients were given high-dose intravenous methylprednisolone. The paper describes TCR Vbeta CDR3 sequencing of 130 to 150 peripheral blood samples, made up of 43 ophthalmopathy patients, around 73 hyperthyroidism patients and 17 progressor patients.

To note about this clonotype: Its antigen remains undetermined. No base-level quality is on record; no much larger clone is a single base apart.

The TCR beta CDR3 regions were amplified from RNA transcripts. For the first round of RT-PCR on the TCR CDR3, the HTBI primer set was used together with the Qiagen OneStep RT-PCR kit. Libraries were constructed in a second round of multiplex PCR, after which size selection and purification were performed. The libraries were sequenced on an Illumina HiSeq2000 using paired-end 100 bp reads. The authors processed their data as follows. SOAPnuke was used to process the raw data, removing reads that contained adapters or uncalled bases, had a mean Phred below 15, or lacked an exact match to the constant primer or identifier. High-quality paired reads were merged using COPE v1.2.5, and each unique nucleotide sequence was defined as a clonotype. MiTCR v1.1 was used to align clonotypes to the IMGT TRBV, TRBD and TRBJ reference segments. Only V-J combinations with frequency above 0.0001, covering about 99% of repertoires, were analysed. The TCS score was defined as F50 (clonal expansion) divided by E x V (chaos), with BLOSUM62-based TCRdist calculated between CDR3 peptides within each V-J. Welch's t-statistics and random forest reduced 500 to 650 V-J features to 13, which were used in a naive Bayes classifier (R e1071). The raw public data were reprocessed by TCRdb itself: fastp quality trimming at Q25, MiXCR clonotype calling, in-frame beta chains only. Rows merge per CDR3 protein into single entries with the most common DNA and genes. TCRdb, rather than the study authors, made the V and J calls. In this sample the table shows 330,000 or so distinct CDR3 sequences, less than 20% of which occur a single time. Together, the top ten hold approximately 35% of the sample.

V and J are trimmed by 8 bases and 4 bases, and the gene matches miss 11 bases of the junction. The CDR3 runs 15 residues from the cysteine to the phenylalanine. Here the CDR3 DNA is all that survives: 45 bases in frame from base 1. Ophthalmopathy patients had moderately to severely active disease, with a Clinical Activity Score of 3 or more, a NOSPECS grade of 4 or more, and a disease duration of less than 3 months. Patients with uncontrolled infections, other autoimmune diseases, pregnancy or lactation were excluded. Diagnoses relied on clinical symptoms, serum thyroxine and TRAb, thyroid ultrasound and orbital computed tomography. PBMCs were separated from 10 ml of fresh peripheral blood using Ficoll-Paque density gradient centrifugation. Trizol reagent was used to extract total RNA, and RNA quality was then checked on an Agilent 2100 Bioanalyzer. The research as a whole found: Most expanded thyroid clonotypes (frequency above 0.001) were also found in blood, which suggests that blood repertoires may mirror thyroid immune responses. A 13 V-J signature model separated ophthalmopathy from stable hyperthyroidism, with 87.88% sensitivity and 81% to 82% specificity in cross-validation and 80%/75% in testing. In validation, progression to ophthalmopathy was predicted by the model with roughly 69% sensitivity and approximately 78% specificity, a median of approximately 6.5 months before onset. Sample size was not statistically predetermined, and investigators were not blinded to group allocation.

This sequence originates from a man aged 50-59 years with Graves' ophthalmopathy. Sequencing used blood. This chain is built from TRBV12-3 or TRBV12-4 and TRBJ2-1, with 7 bases matching TRBD1. The DNA sequence reads TGTGCCAGCGTTCTGGGACAGCCACAGTACAATGAGCAGTTCTTC. Translated, this gives CASVLGQPQYNEQFF.